The clone carrying this TCR beta chain was picked up a small number of times. TCRdb analysed the 5' RACE reads with MiXCR anew, one entry per CDR3 protein. The sample has under 300,000 distinct CDR3 sequences; around 10% are singletons. The record originates from a study of T-cell memory formation after mild COVID-19. Sequencing was carried out using PBMCs or a T cell subset sorted from them (not recorded which). This clonotype originated in a man younger than 30 who had mild COVID-19 (a few samples of this study predate the infection). Cell type and time point are not known.

Here the CDR3 DNA reads TGCAGTGCTAGCCCCGCCGGGGGCGCGAAAGGCTACACCTTC. Protein: CSASPAGGAKGYTF. This sequence joins TRBV20-1 and TRBJ1-2; the D gene is possibly TRBD1 (6 bases). Trimming left V 3 bases short and J 8 bases short, with 19 bases between. The length of the CDR3 is 14 residues. CDR1 and CDR2 from the germline V gene are DFQATT and SNEGSKA (reference sequence).